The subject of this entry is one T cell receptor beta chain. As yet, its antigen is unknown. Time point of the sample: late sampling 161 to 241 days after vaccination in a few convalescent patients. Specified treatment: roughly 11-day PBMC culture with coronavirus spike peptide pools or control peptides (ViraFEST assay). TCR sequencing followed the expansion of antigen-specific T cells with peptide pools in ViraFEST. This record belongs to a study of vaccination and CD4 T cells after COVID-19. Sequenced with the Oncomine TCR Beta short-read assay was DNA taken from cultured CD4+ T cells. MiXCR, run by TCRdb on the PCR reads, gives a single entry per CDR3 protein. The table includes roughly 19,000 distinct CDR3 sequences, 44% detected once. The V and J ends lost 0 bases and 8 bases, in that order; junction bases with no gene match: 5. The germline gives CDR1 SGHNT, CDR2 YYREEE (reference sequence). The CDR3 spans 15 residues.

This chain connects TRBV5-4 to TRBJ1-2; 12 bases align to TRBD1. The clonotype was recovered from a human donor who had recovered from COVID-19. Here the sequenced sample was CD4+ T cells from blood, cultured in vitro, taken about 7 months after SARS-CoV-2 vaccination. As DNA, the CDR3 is TGTGCCAGCAGCTTGGCGGGACAGGGGGCGCAGGGCTACACCTTC. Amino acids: CASSLAGQGAQGYTF.